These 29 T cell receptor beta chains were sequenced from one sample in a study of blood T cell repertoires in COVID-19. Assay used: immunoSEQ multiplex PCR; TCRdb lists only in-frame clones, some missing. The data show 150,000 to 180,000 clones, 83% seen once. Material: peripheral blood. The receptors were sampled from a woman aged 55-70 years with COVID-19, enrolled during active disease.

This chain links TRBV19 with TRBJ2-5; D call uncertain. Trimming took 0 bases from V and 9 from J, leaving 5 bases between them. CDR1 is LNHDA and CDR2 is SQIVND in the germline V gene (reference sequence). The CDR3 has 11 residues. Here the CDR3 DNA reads TGTGCCAGTAGTATAGATCGGGCCCAGTACTTC. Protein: CASSIDRAQYF. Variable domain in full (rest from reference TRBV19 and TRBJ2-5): DGGITQSPKYLFRKEGQNVTLSCEQNLNHDAMYWYRQDPGQGLRLIYYSQIVNDFQKGDIAEGYSVSREKKESFPLTVTSAQKNPTAFYLCASSIDRAQYFGPGTRLLVL.

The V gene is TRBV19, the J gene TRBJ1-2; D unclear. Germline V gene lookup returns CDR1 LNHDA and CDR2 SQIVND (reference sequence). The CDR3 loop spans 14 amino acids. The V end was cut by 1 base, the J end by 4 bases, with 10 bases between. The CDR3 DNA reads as TGTGCCAGTAGTATAGCTGCGGGTGGCTATGGCTACACCTTC. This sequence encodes CASSIAAGGYGYTF.

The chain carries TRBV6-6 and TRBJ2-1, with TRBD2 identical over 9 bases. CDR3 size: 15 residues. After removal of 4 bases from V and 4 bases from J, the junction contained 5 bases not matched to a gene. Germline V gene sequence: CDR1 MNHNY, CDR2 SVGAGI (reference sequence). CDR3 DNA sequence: TGTGCCAGCAGTTTCCTCCTAGCGGGATACAATGAGCAGTTCTTC. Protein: CASSFLLAGYNEQFF.

This CDR3 is CASSITGRGGNTIYF. Here the CDR3 DNA reads TGTGCCAGCAGCATTACAGGGAGAGGTGGAAACACCATATATTTT. This rearrangement joins TRBV5-5 to TRBJ1-3; a weak D match, TRBD1 (6 bases). CDR3 length equals 15 residues. Trimming cost V 4 bases and J 3 bases, with 14 bases left between them. Germline V gene sequence: CDR1 SGHKS, CDR2 YYEKEE (reference sequence).

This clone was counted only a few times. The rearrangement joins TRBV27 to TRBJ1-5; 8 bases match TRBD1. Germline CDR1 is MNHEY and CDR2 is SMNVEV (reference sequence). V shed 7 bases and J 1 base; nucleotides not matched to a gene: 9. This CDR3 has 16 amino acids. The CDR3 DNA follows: TGTGCCAGCACCGATACAGGGGGAATGAGCAATCAGCCCCAGCATTTT. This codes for CASTDTGGMSNQPQHF.

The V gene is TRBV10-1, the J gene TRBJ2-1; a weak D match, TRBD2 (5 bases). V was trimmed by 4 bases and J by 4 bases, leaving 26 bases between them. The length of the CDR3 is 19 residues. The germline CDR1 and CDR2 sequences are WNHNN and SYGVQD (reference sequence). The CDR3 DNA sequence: TGCGCCAGCAGTGTAAACACCCAACGTATGGGGAGAGTTTACAATGAGCAGTTCTTC. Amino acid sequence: CASSVNTQRMGRVYNEQFF.

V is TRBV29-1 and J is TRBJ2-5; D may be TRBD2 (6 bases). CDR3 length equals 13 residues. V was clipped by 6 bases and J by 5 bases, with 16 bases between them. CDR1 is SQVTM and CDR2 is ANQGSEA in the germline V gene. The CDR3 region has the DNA TGCAGCGTCACGGCGGGGATCCGGGAGACCCAGTACTTC. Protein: CSVTAGIRETQYF.

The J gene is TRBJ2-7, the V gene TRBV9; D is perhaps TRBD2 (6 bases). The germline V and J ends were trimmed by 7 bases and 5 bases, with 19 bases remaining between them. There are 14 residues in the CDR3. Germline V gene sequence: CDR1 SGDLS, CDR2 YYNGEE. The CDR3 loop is CASSLTLWGDEQYF. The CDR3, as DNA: TGTGCCAGCTCCCTGACCCTCTGGGGGGACGAGCAGTACTTC.

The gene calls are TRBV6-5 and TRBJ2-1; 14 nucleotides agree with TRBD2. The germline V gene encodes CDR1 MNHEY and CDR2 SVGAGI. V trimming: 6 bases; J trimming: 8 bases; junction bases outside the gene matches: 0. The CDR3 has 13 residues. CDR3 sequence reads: CASRTSGGDEQFF. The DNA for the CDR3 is TGTGCCAGCAGGACTAGCGGGGGGGATGAGCAGTTCTTC.

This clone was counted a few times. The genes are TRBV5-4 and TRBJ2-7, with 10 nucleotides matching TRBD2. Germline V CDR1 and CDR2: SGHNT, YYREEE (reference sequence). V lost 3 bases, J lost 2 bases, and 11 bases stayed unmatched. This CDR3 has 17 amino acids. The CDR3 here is CASSWGGGTSATYEQYF. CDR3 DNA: TGTGCCAGCAGCTGGGGTGGGGGGACTAGCGCTACCTACGAGCAGTACTTC.

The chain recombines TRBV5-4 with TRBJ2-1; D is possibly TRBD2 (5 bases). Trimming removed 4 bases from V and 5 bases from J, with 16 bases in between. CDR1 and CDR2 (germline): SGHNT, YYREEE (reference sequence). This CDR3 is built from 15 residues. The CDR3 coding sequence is TGTGCCAGCAGCCCATCCTCAGACGGGAACAATGAGCAGTTCTTC. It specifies CASSPSSDGNNEQFF. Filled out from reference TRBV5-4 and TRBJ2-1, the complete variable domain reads ETGVTQSPTHLIKTRGQQVTLRCSSQSGHNTVSWYQQALGQGPQFIFQYYREEENGRGNFPPRFSGLQFPNYSSELNVNALELDDSALYLCASSPSSDGNNEQFFGPGTRLTVL.

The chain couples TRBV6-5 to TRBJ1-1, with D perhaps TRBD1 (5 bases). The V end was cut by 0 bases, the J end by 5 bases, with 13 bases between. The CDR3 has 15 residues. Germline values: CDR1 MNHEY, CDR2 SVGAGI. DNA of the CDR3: TGTGCCAGCAGTTACTCTAACCAGGGTAGGACTGAAGCTTTCTTT. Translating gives CASSYSNQGRTEAFF.

CDR3 nucleotides: TGTGCCAGCAGCTTAGGACAGGGAGTTTATGGCTACACCTTC. Its protein is CASSLGQGVYGYTF. This chain connects TRBV5-4 to TRBJ1-2; 8 bases agree with TRBD1. Germline trimming cut 2 bases from V and 5 bases from J; bases unmatched to any gene: 5. The CDR3 length is 14 residues. Germline V gene sequence: CDR1 SGHNT, CDR2 YYREEE (reference sequence).

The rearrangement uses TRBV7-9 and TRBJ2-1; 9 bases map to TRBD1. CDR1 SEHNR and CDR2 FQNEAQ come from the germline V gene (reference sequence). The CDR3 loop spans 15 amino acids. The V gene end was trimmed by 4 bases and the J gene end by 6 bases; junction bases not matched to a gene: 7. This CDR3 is CASSYYRGLGNEQFF. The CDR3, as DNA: TGTGCCAGCAGCTATTACAGGGGGCTAGGCAATGAGCAGTTCTTC.

CDR3 nucleotides: TGTGCCAGCAGTTCCTCCGGGACAGGGCACTATGGCTACACCTTC. It yields the protein CASSSSGTGHYGYTF. The rearrangement links TRBV28 to TRBJ1-2, with 9 bases fitting TRBD1. The length of the CDR3 is 15 residues. CDR1 MDHEN and CDR2 SYDVKM come from the germline V gene. The junction had 6 bases not matched to a gene; V was cut back by 4 bases and J by 3 bases.

The CDR3 loop is CASSTAGTSGGFGETQYF. In DNA form, the CDR3 reads TGTGCCAGCAGCACGGCCGGGACTAGCGGGGGGTTTGGTGAGACCCAGTACTTC. The chain uses TRBV9 and TRBJ2-5, with TRBD2 matching 15 bases. V shed 4 bases and J 5 bases; nucleotides not matched to a gene: 12. The CDR3 consists of 18 residues. Germline loops: CDR1 SGDLS, CDR2 YYNGEE. Based on the CDR3 plus reference TRBV9 and TRBJ2-5, the full variable domain is DSGVTQTPKHLITATGQRVTLRCSPRSGDLSVYWYQQSLDQGLQFLIQYYNGEERAKGNILERFSAQQFPDLHSELNLSSLELGDSALYFCASSTAGTSGGFGETQYFGPGTRLLVL.

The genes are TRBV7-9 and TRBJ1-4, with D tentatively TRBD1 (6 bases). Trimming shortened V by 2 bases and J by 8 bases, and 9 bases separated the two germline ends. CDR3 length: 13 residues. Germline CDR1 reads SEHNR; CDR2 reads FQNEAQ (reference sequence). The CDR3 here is CASSLMTGEKLFF. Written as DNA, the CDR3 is TGTGCCAGCAGCTTAATGACAGGAGAAAAACTGTTTTTT.

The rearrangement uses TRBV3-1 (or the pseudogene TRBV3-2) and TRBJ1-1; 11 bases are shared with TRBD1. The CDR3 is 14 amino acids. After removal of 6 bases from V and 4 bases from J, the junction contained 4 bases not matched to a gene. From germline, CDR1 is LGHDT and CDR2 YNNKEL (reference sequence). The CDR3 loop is CASSLGTGGTEAFF. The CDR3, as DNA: TGTGCCAGCAGTCTCGGGACAGGGGGCACTGAAGCTTTCTTT.

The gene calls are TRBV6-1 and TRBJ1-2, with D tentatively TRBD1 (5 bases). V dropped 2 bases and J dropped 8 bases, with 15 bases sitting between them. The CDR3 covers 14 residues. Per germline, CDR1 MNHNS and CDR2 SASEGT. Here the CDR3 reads CASSESGDFLGYTF. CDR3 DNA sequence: TGTGCCAGCAGTGAATCGGGGGATTTCCTGGGCTACACCTTC.

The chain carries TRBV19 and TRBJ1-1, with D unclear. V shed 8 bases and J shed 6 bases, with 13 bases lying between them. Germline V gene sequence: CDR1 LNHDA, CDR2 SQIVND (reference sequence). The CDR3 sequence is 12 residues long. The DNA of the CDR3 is TGTGCCAGTGGCAAGACATTTTCTGAAGCTTTCTTT. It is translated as CASGKTFSEAFF. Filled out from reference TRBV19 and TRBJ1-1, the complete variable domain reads DGGITQSPKYLFRKEGQNVTLSCEQNLNHDAMYWYRQDPGQGLRLIYYSQIVNDFQKGDIAEGYSVSREKKESFPLTVTSAQKNPTAFYLCASGKTFSEAFFGQGTRLTVV.

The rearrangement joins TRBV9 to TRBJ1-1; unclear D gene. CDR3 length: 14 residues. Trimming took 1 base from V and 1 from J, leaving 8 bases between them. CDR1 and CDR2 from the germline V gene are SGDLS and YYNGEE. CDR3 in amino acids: CASSVPAGNTEAFF. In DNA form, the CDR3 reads TGTGCCAGCAGCGTACCGGCAGGGAACACTGAAGCTTTCTTT. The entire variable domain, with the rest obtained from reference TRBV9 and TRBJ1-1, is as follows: DSGVTQTPKHLITATGQRVTLRCSPRSGDLSVYWYQQSLDQGLQFLIQYYNGEERAKGNILERFSAQQFPDLHSELNLSSLELGDSALYFCASSVPAGNTEAFFGQGTRLTVV.

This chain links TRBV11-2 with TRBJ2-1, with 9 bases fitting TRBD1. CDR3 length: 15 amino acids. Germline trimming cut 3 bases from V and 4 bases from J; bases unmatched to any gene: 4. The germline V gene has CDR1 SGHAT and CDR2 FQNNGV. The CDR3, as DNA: TGTGCCAGCAGCTTGGGACAGGGTTTATACAATGAGCAGTTCTTC. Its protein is CASSLGQGLYNEQFF.

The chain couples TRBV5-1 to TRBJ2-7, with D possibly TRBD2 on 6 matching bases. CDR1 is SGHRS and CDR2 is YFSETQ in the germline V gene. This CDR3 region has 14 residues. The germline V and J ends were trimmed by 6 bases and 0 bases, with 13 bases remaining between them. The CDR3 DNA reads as TGCGCCAGCAATCCAGGAGGGTCCTCCTACGAGCAGTACTTC. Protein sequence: CASNPGGSSYEQYF.

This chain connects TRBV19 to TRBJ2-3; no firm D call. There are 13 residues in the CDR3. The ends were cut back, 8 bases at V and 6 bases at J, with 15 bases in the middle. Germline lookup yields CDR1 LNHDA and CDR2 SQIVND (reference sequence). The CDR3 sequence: CASSPQMIDTQYF. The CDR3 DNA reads TGTGCCAGTTCACCCCAGATGATTGATACGCAGTATTTT.

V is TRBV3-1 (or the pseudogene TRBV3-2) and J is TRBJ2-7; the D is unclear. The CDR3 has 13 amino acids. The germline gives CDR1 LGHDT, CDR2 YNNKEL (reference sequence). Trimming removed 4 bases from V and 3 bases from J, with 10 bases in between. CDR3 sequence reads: CASSPSRFYEQYF. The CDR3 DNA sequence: TGTGCCAGCAGCCCTTCGCGGTTCTACGAGCAGTACTTC.

The CDR3 DNA reads as TGTGCCAGTCAGAGACAGAAAAACACTGAAGCTTTCTTT. Translation: CASQRQKNTEAFF. The chain is built from TRBV2 and TRBJ1-1, with a weak D call TRBD1 (5 bases). The CDR3 is 13 amino acids. Germline values: CDR1 SNHLY, CDR2 FYNNEI. The germline V and J ends were trimmed by 9 bases and 2 bases, with 13 bases remaining between them.

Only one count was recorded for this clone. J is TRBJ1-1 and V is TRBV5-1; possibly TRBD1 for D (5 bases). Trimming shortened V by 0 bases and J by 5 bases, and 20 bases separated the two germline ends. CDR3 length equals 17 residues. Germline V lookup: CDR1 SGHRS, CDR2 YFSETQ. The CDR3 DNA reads TGCGCCAGCAGCTTGGCGCCTGGGGGTAACCGGGGGACTGAAGCTTTCTTT. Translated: CASSLAPGGNRGTEAFF.

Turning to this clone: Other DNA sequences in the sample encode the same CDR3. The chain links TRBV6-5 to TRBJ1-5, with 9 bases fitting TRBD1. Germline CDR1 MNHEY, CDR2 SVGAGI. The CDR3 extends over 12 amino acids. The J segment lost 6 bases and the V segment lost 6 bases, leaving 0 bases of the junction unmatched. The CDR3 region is CASRTGGQPQHF. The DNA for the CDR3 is TGTGCCAGCAGGACAGGGGGTCAGCCCCAGCATTTT.

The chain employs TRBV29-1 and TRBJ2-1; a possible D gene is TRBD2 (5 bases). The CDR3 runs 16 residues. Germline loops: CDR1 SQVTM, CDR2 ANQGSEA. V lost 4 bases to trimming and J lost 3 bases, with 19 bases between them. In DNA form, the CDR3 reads TGCAGCGTTGTTCCCCATAAATCGAGCGGCTACAATGAGCAGTTCTTC. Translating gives CSVVPHKSSGYNEQFF.